Described below is a single T cell receptor beta chain sequence and its context. Time point meaning: after dendritic cell vaccination, including at tumor progression/relapse. Fresh-frozen tumor tissue and more than two years of survival data were available for all. The PCR used 60 V beta and 13 J beta primers. The repertoire was sequenced with immunoSEQ multiplex PCR; TCRdb's copy has only in-frame clones and lacks some. The data hold about 46,000 clones, with about 89% observed a single time. V trimming: 3 bases; J trimming: 4 bases; junction bases outside the gene matches: 14. The CDR3 is made up of 17 amino acids. Looked up from germline, CDR1 is MGHRA and CDR2 is YSYEKL. The entry originates in a study of glioma-infiltrating T cells after dendritic cell vaccination. Study-level background: Dendritic cells derived from monocytes and pulsed with autologous tumor lysate formed the vaccine.

The origin of this receptor is a human donor with glioblastoma. The input for sequencing was blood, taken after dendritic cell vaccination. The rearrangement joins TRBV4-1 to TRBJ1-1; TRBD1 matches at 7 bases. The CDR3 protein is CASSHLRGQTPSTEAFF. CDR3 bases: TGCGCCAGCAGCCATTTAAGGGGACAGACTCCGTCCACTGAAGCTTTCTTT.